One TCR beta chain is described in this entry. The antigen remains unidentified. The record originates from a study of shared clonotypes between healthy human individuals. Whole-study results and caveats: Researchers found naive subsets generally carried larger estimated richness than memory subsets.

From germline, CDR1 is MNHNS and CDR2 SASEGT. The CDR3 contains 12 residues. Trimming took off 6 bases at V and 3 bases at J, with 8 bases between the two ends. Method: immunoSEQ multiplex PCR; TCRdb's copy keeps in-frame clones and lacks some. The sample holds millions of clones, roughly 94% seen once. This sequence originates from a man in his late teens or twenties in good health. Sequencing was performed on naive CD4+ T cells sorted from blood. Documented subset: CD45RA+ positively selected. The chain carries TRBV6-1 and TRBJ1-1; D gene uncertain. The CDR3 coding sequence is TGTGCCAGCAGGGGGAGGGACACTGAAGCTTTCTTT. Its translation is CASRGRDTEAFF.